The clone carrying this T cell receptor beta chain was seen repeatedly, ten times or more. The antigen is not known. This record belongs to a study of CD8 T cells in ankylosing spondylitis. Findings of the study overall: Significant enrichment of disease-linked clones was reported in matched ankylosing spondylitis synovial fluid. There was a TCR beta motif, made of several highly homologous variants, that appeared characteristic of ankylosing spondylitis blood.

V was pared by 6 bases and J by 8 bases, with 19 bases between. This CDR3 is 14 amino acids long. Libraries for TCR beta were made by quantitative 5'-RACE with molecular barcodes. One entry per CDR3 protein results from TCRdb running MiXCR on the 5' RACE reads. This sample has roughly 440,000 distinct CDR3 sequences, with more than 15% found just once. This clonotype originated in a male donor with ankylosing spondylitis. Sequencing input: blood, either unsorted or a sorted T cell fraction (not recorded which). This chain links TRBV12-3 or TRBV12-4 with TRBJ1-2, with TRBD1 as a possible D gene (6 bases). As DNA, the CDR3 is TGTGCCAGCAGCACTTTCCAGGGGTCGCAGGGCTACACCTTC. It is translated as CASSTFQGSQGYTF.